This passage covers 9 T cell receptor beta chains from one sample sequenced in a study of beta chain features in type 1 diabetes. The authors reverse transcribed all of the isolated RNA, so sequencing captured expressed TCRB transcripts. Using immunoSEQ multiplex PCR, the repertoire was profiled, and TCRdb retains in-frame clones only, with some absent. The repertoire has about 660,000 clones, over 12% of them found once; the top ten carry around 0.04%. These TCRs' antigens remain unknown. General study results and limits: Moderate but significant shortening of TCRB CDR3s was recorded in all four CD4+ subsets from Type 1 diabetes patients.

Sequencing was done on a sample of naive CD4+ T cells from blood. The receptors here all came from a man younger than 35 with type 1 diabetes.

The table lists this clone with a few counts. The CDR3 protein is CASSLPGGEGYTF. DNA for the CDR3: TGTGCCAGCAGTTTACCCGGGGGCGAAGGCTACACCTTC. The genes are TRBV28 and TRBJ1-2; D may be TRBD1 (6 bases). The length of the CDR3 is 13 residues. V dropped 2 bases and J dropped 8 bases, with 12 bases sitting between them. Germline V gene lookup returns CDR1 MDHEN and CDR2 SYDVKM.

This chain uses TRBV5-1 with TRBJ2-1; TRBD1 agrees at 7 bases. The germline V gene has CDR1 SGHRS and CDR2 YFSETQ. V lost 4 bases to trimming and J lost 5 bases; unmatched junction nucleotides: 9. The CDR3 is 15 residues long. The CDR3: CASSPGTALDNEQFF. In DNA form, the CDR3 reads TGCGCCAGCAGCCCGGGGACAGCCCTTGACAATGAGCAGTTCTTC.

This chain links TRBV13 with TRBJ1-1; no clear D gene. V was cut by 7 bases and J by 0 bases, with 12 bases left in between. Germline CDR1 reads PRHDT; CDR2 reads FYEKMQ (reference sequence). This CDR3 comprises 14 residues. The CDR3 sequence: CASTLVAVNTEAFF. The DNA for the CDR3 is TGTGCCAGCACCCTCGTGGCGGTGAACACTGAAGCTTTCTTT. Using reference TRBV13 and TRBJ1-1 for the parts outside the CDR3, the full variable domain is AAGVIQSPRHLIKEKRETATLKCYPIPRHDTVYWYQQGPGQDPQFLISFYEKMQSDKGSIPDRFSAQQFSDYHSELNMSSLELGDSALYFCASTLVAVNTEAFFGQGTRLTVV.

A few counts support this clone. The chain recombines TRBV19 with TRBJ2-3, with D hard to call. Germline assignment: CDR1 LNHDA and CDR2 SQIVND (reference sequence). CDR3 size: 14 residues. Trimming took off 3 bases at V and 2 bases at J, with 9 bases between the two ends. The CDR3 sequence: CASSISQNTDTQYF. In nucleotides, the CDR3 is TGTGCCAGTAGTATCTCCCAGAACACAGATACGCAGTATTTT. The complete variable domain, with remaining parts taken from reference TRBV19 and TRBJ2-3, reads DGGITQSPKYLFRKEGQNVTLSCEQNLNHDAMYWYRQDPGQGLRLIYYSQIVNDFQKGDIAEGYSVSREKKESFPLTVTSAQKNPTAFYLCASSISQNTDTQYFGPGTRLTVL.

The chain has TRBV5-1 and TRBJ2-7; D not certain. The CDR3 totals 13 residues. CDR1 is SGHRS and CDR2 is YFSETQ in the germline V gene. V was trimmed by 0 bases and J by 3 bases, leaving 7 bases between them. Here the CDR3 DNA reads TGCGCCAGCAGCTTGGATATTCTCTACGAGCAGTACTTC. This sequence encodes CASSLDILYEQYF.

The chain has TRBV29-1 and TRBJ1-5, with 7 bases identical to TRBD1. CDR3 size: 13 residues. Per germline, CDR1 SQVTM and CDR2 ANQGSEA. With V trimmed by 4 bases and J by 4 bases, 4 bases remained unmatched. DNA of the CDR3: TGCAGCGTTGGGGGACAGCCTAATCAGCCCCAGCATTTT. This sequence encodes CSVGGQPNQPQHF.

In its sample, this clone was seen a few times. V is TRBV5-1 and J is TRBJ2-5; D perhaps matches TRBD2 (6 bases). In germline, CDR1 is SGHRS, CDR2 YFSETQ. The CDR3 has 14 residues. V shed 1 base and J shed 2 bases, with 9 bases lying between them. This CDR3 is CASSLMAGQETQYF. The CDR3 DNA reads as TGCGCCAGCAGCTTGATGGCGGGACAAGAGACCCAGTACTTC.

The rearrangement links TRBV6-5 to TRBJ1-2, with TRBD1 identical over 9 bases. Germline V gene sequence: CDR1 MNHEY, CDR2 SVGAGI. After removal of 1 base from V and 14 bases from J, the junction contained 11 bases not matched to a gene. The CDR3 length is 14 residues. The CDR3 bases are TGTGCCAGCAGTTACTTACGGGACAGGGACTTTCGGACCTTC. This translates into CASSYLRDRDFRTF.

Comments on this clone: Germline and junction disagree at one end, which may indicate a read error. The J gene is TRBJ2-2, the V gene TRBV7-2; TRBD2 matches at 11 bases. The CDR3 runs 15 residues. Germline values: CDR1 SGHTA, CDR2 FQGNSA. The CDR3 sequence is CASSVAGGGTGELFF. The DNA for the CDR3 is TGTGCCAGCAGCGTAGCGGGAGGGGGCACCGGGGAGCTGTTTTTT.